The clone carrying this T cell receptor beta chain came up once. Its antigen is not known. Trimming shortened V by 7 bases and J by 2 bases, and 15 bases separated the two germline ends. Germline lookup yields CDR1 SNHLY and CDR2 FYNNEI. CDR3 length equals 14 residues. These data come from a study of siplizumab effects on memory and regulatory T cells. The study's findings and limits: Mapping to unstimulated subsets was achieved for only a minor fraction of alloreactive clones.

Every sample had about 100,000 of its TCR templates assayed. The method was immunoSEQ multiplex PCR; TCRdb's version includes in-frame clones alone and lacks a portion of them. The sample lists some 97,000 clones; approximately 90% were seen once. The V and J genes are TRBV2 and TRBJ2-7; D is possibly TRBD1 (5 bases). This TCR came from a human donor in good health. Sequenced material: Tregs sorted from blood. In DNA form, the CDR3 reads TGTGCCAGCAAGCCGGCAGGGAAGGCCTACGAGCAGTACTTC. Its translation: CASKPAGKAYEQYF.